This T cell receptor (beta chain) was recorded in a study of identical twins. Study conclusions and caveats: Researchers reported weaker excess twin sharing in beta out-of-frame sequences.

Using its own MiXCR run on the 5' RACE reads, TCRdb lists one record per CDR3 protein. Here the sample spans hundreds of thousands of distinct CDR3 sequences, approximately 18% being singletons. J lost 10 bases, V lost 6 bases, and 7 bases had no gene match. CDR1 is SGHRS, CDR2 YFSETQ, per germline. The CDR3 is made up of 14 amino acids. In regard to this clonotype: The antigen remains undetermined.

These same records also appear under a second study, on T cells expressing NK-cell markers. This second study says: Serological testing identified seven of the eight sequenced donors as HCMV-seropositive and one as seronegative. It is unclear if expanded NKG2C-expressing clones target HCMV antigens.

The V gene is TRBV5-1, the J gene TRBJ2-1, with 13 bases that match TRBD2. Sequencing was performed on PBMCs. The sequence was collected from a woman aged 18-29 years in good health. CDR3 sequence reads: CASTGLAGVPEQFF. In nucleotides, the CDR3 is TGCGCCAGCACCGGACTAGCGGGAGTTCCGGAGCAGTTCTTC.